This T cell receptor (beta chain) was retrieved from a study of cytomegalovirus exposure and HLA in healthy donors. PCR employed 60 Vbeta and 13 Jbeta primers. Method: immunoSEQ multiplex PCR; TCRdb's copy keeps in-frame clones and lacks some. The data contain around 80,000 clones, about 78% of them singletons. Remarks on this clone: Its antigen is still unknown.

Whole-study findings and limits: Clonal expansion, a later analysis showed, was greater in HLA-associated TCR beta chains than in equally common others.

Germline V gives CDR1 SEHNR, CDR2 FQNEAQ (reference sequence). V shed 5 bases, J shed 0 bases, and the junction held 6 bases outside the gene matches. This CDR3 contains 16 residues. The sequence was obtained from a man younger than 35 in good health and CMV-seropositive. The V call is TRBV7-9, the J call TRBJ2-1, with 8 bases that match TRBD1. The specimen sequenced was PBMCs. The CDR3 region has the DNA TGTGCCAGCAGCCTCCTAGACAGGGGCTCCTACAATGAGCAGTTCTTC. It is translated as CASSLLDRGSYNEQFF.